This TCR beta chain derives from a study of OX40 agonist ivuxolimab in advanced cancers. Across the whole study: Partial responses, seen in three patients, involved one hepatocellular carcinoma and two cutaneous melanomas.

People who had autoimmune disease history or systemic immunosuppression were excluded. The method was immunoSEQ multiplex PCR; TCRdb's version includes in-frame clones alone and lacks a portion of them. The table records about 95,000 clones, around 85% of them present only once. CDR1 and CDR2 from the germline V gene are SGHKS and YYEKEE (reference sequence). The CDR3 runs to 13 residues. V was trimmed by 0 bases and J by 0 bases, leaving 4 bases between them. This receptor was taken from an adult with an advanced solid tumor such as melanoma, head and neck, liver or kidney cancer. The chain has TRBV5-5 and TRBJ2-7; no definite D call. Source: CD4+ or CD8+ T cells sorted from blood, taken in a trial of the OX40 agonist ivuxolimab. The CDR3 reads CASSLDGSYEQYF. Written as DNA, the CDR3 is TGTGCCAGCAGCTTGGACGGCTCCTACGAGCAGTACTTC.